The rows below give T cell receptor beta chains drawn from one sample of a study of identical twins. A single record per CDR3 protein comes from TCRdb applying MiXCR to the 5' RACE reads. This sample carries roughly 480,000 distinct CDR3 sequences, less than 25% of them seen once, and the ten largest clones take 2.5% to 3.5%. These data were also filed under a second study, of T cells expressing NK-cell markers.

Sequenced input: CD4+ T cells sorted from blood. The receptors derive from a woman under 30 in good health. Each CDR3 is given with its conserved first and last residue. Fields, in order: V gene, J gene, D gene, clone size, CDR3 DNA, CDR3 protein. A D gene is named only where the DNA matches it firmly. Expanded clones are given a class, and other clones once, few, many or no size at all.

>TRBV24-1|TRBJ2-3|-|few
TGTGCCACCAGTGATTCCGTAGCGGAGGACACAGATACGCAGTATTTT
CATSDSVAEDTDTQYF
>TRBV20-1|TRBJ2-7|-|few
TGCAGTGCTAGACGGGGGATGGAGCAGTACTTC
CSARRGMEQYF
>TRBV10-3|TRBJ1-1|TRBD1|-
TGTGCCATCAGAATGAGTAGACAGGGGAACGCTGAAGCTTTCTTT
CAIRMSRQGNAEAFF
>TRBV10-3|TRBJ2-7|TRBD1|-
TGTGCCATCACCGGGGACAGGTCCTCGGAGGAGCAGTACTTC
CAITGDRSSEEQYF
>TRBV10-3|TRBJ2-2|-|-
TGTGCCATCAGTGACCCGGAGTACACCGGGGAGCTGTTTTTT
CAISDPEYTGELFF
>TRBV7-2|TRBJ2-2|-|-
TGTGCCAGCAGCTTAGTCCGGGGAGGACACACCGGGGAGCTGTTTTTT
CASSLVRGGHTGELFF
>TRBV11-2|TRBJ2-7|TRBD2|few
TGTGCCAGCAGCGTATTTATCGGGACTAGCGGATCAAACTCCTACGAGCAGTACTTC
CASSVFIGTSGSNSYEQYF
>TRBV7-9|TRBJ2-3|-|-
TGTGCCAGCAGCTTAGGCCCAACGAGCACAGATACGCAGTATTTT
CASSLGPTSTDTQYF
>TRBV28|TRBJ2-6|TRBD2|-
TGTGCCAGCAGGGACGGGGGGTCCGGGGCCAACGTCCTGACTTTC
CASRDGGSGANVLTF
>TRBV7-9|TRBJ2-6|-|few
TGTGCCAGCAGGCCAGACTTTACTGGGGCCAACGTCCTGACTTTC
CASRPDFTGANVLTF
>TRBV10-3|TRBJ2-2|-|-
TGTGCCATCAGTGAGGTGCCTAGCAACACCGGGGAGCTGTTTTTT
CAISEVPSNTGELFF
>TRBV5-1|TRBJ2-6|-|-
TGCGCCAGCACGGATAGGGGCTCTGGGGCCAACGTCCTGACTTTC
CASTDRGSGANVLTF
>TRBV5-5|TRBJ2-1|TRBD2|-
TGTGCCAGCAGCTTGGGGTCTAGCGGATTCCCATACAATGAGCAGTTCTTC
CASSLGSSGFPYNEQFF
>TRBV5-1|TRBJ2-1|TRBD1|-
TGCGCCAGCAGAGTCGGGACAGGGGTAGGTGAGCAGTTCTTC
CASRVGTGVGEQFF
>TRBV6-2/TRBV6-3|TRBJ2-1|-|few
TGTGCCAGCAGTTCGATATTGTCCTACAATGAGCAGTTCTTC
CASSSILSYNEQFF
>TRBV2|TRBJ2-5|-|-
TGTGCCAGCAGTGAGAGAGTTAGTCAAGAGACCCAGTACTTC
CASSERVSQETQYF
>TRBV3-1|TRBJ2-7|-|-
TGTGCCAGCAGCTTCCTGGGTAGGGCCGAGCAGTACTTC
CASSFLGRAEQYF
>TRBV20-1|TRBJ2-1|-|few
TGCAGTGCTAGAAAAGCTTACGATGAGCAGTTCTTC
CSARKAYDEQFF
>TRBV27|TRBJ2-4|TRBD1|few
TGTGCCAGCAGGCCAGACAGGGGAGCCTTTGGAAACATTCAGTACTTC
CASRPDRGAFGNIQYF
>TRBV7-3|TRBJ2-4|TRBD2|-
TGTGCCAGCAGCTTTGGGAGGGGAAACATTCAGTACTTC
CASSFGRGNIQYF
>TRBV20-1|TRBJ1-2|-|few
TGCAGTGCTTCCGGGGGGGATAACTATGGCTACACCTTC
CSASGGDNYGYTF
>TRBV5-6|TRBJ2-1|-|few
TGTGCCAGCAGCTTGGGATCGGGGGCAGAGCAGTTCTTC
CASSLGSGAEQFF
>TRBV29-1|TRBJ2-7|-|few
TGCAGCGTTAGCAGGGGATCGTACTACGAGCAGTACTTC
CSVSRGSYYEQYF
>TRBV5-5|TRBJ2-3|-|-
TGTGCCAGCAGCTTTTCAGGGTTTTCTAGCACAGATACGCAGTATTTT
CASSFSGFSSTDTQYF
>TRBV20-1|TRBJ1-1|-|few
TGCAGTGCTAGTTGGGCAGGGAGAGGCACTGAAGCTTTCTTT
CSASWAGRGTEAFF